This T cell receptor beta chain comes out of a study of CD8 T cells in ankylosing spondylitis. The authors made TCR beta libraries by quantitative 5'-RACE with molecular barcodes. MiXCR, run by TCRdb on the 5' RACE reads, gives a single entry per CDR3 protein. The sample lists more than 600,000 distinct CDR3 sequences, around 20% occurring once. The study, taken as a whole, reports: Existing reports had already noted some motif variants in reactive arthritis synovial fluid and blood. Reported data indicate significant enrichment of disease-linked clones within matched ankylosing spondylitis synovial fluid. Seemingly distinctive of ankylosing spondylitis blood was a TCR beta motif formed by eight highly homologous variants.

The sample holds a few counts of this clonotype. Its antigen is unknown. The CDR3 covers 18 residues. Germline V gives CDR1 SGHAT, CDR2 FQNNGV. V lost 5 bases and J lost 0, with 20 bases in between. The chain couples TRBV11-2 to TRBJ2-4; D is perhaps TRBD1 (6 bases). The sequencing input was blood, either unsorted or a sorted T cell fraction (not recorded which). This TCR was sampled from a male donor with ankylosing spondylitis. The CDR3 DNA is TGTGCCAGCAGCCTACGATACCTGGACAGCAGAGCCAAAAACATTCAGTACTTC. This translates into CASSLRYLDSRAKNIQYF.